This paragraph covers one T cell receptor beta chain sequence. Clones were read by immunoSEQ multiplex PCR, and TCRdb kept only the in-frame ones, dropping some. The table lists approximately 25,000 clones, around 74% of them singletons. The data were taken from a study of blood T cell repertoires in COVID-19. The overall study: Researchers got acute and convalescent COVID-19 samples from the United States, Italy and Spain. In each case, the material was cDNA or gDNA derived from T cells, B-cell-depleted T cells, or PBMCs.

Trimming removed 3 bases from V and 7 bases from J, with 9 bases in between. This CDR3 has 13 amino acids. The germline V gene encodes CDR1 SGHTA and CDR2 FQGNSA. The V gene is TRBV7-2, the J gene TRBJ1-4; D ambiguous. This clonotype originated in a man aged 45-60 years with COVID-19, enrolled during active disease. Sequencing was carried out using peripheral blood. The CDR3 loop reads CASSFRNGEKLFF. Here the CDR3 DNA reads TGTGCCAGCAGCTTCCGTAACGGTGAAAAACTGTTTTTT.